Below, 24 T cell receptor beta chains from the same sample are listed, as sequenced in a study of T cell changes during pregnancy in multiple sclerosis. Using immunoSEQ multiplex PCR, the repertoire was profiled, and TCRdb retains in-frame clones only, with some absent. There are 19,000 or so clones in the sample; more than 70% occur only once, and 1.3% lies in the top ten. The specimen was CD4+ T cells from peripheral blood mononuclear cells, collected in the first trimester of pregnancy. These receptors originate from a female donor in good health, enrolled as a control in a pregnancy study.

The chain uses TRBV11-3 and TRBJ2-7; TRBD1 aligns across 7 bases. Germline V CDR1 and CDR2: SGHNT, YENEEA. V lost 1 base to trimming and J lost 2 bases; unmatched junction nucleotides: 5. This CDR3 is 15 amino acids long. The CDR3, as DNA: TGTGCCAGCAGCTTAGGACACGGGACAGCCTACGAGCAGTACTTC. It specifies CASSLGHGTAYEQYF. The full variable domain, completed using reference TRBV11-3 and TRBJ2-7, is EAGVVQSPRYKIIEKKQPVAFWCNPISGHNTLYWYLQNLGQGPELLIRYENEEAVDDSQLPKDRFSAERLKGVDSTLKIQPAELGDSAVYLCASSLGHGTAYEQYFGPGTRLTVT.

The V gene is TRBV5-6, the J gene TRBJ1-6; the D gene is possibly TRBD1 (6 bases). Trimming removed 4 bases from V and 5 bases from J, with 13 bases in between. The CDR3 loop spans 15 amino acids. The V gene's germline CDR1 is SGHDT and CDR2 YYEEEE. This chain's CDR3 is CASSIQDRNNSPLHF. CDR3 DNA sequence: TGTGCCAGCAGCATCCAGGACAGAAATAATTCACCCCTCCACTTT.

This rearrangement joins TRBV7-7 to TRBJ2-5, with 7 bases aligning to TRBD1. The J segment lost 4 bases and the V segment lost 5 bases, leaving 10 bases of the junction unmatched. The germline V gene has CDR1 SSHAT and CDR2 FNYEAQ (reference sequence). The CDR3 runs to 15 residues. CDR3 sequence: CASSPTGAGGETQYF. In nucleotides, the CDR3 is TGTGCCAGCAGCCCAACAGGGGCTGGCGGAGAGACCCAGTACTTC.

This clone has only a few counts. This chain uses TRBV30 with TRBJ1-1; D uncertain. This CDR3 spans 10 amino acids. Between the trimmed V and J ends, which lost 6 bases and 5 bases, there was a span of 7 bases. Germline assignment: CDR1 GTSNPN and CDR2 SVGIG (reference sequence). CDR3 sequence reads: CACPRTEAFF. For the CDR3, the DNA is TGTGCCTGTCCCAGGACTGAAGCTTTCTTT.

CDR3 residues: CASNFNDRGTPFF. DNA of the CDR3: TGTGCCAGCAACTTTAACGACAGGGGGACGCCTTTCTTT. This chain joins TRBV27 and TRBJ1-1; TRBD1 agrees at 9 bases. The trim removed 7 bases at V and 12 bases at J, leaving 12 bases unmatched. The CDR3 spans 13 residues. Germline CDR1 MNHEY, CDR2 SMNVEV (reference sequence).

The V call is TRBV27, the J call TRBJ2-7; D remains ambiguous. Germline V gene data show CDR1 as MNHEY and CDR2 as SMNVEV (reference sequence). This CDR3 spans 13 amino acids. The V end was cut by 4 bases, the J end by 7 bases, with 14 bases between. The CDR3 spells CASSSDLRREQYF. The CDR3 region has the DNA TGTGCCAGCAGTTCCGACCTAAGGAGAGAGCAGTACTTC.

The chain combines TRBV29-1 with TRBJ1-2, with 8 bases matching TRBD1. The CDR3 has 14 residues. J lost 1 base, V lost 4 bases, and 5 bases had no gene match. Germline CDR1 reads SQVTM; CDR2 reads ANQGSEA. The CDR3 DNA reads TGCAGCGTTGTATCAGGGGGCAGTAACTATGGCTACACCTTC. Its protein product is CSVVSGGSNYGYTF.

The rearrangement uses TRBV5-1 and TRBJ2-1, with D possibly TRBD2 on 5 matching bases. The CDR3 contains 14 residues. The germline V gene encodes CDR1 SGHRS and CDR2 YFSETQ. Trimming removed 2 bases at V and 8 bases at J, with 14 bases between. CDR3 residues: CASSLAASTDEQFF. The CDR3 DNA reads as TGCGCCAGCAGCTTAGCGGCGTCTACAGATGAGCAGTTCTTC.

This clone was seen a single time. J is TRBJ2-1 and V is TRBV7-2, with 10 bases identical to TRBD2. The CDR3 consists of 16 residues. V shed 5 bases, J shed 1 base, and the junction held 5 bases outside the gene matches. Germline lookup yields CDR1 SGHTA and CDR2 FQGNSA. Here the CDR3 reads CASSTSGGASYNEQFF. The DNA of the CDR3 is TGTGCCAGCAGCACAAGCGGGGGGGCTTCCTACAATGAGCAGTTCTTC. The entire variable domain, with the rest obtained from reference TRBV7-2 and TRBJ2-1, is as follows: GAGVSQSPSNKVTEKGKDVELRCDPISGHTALYWYRQSLGQGLEFLIYFQGNSAPDKSGLPSDRFSAERTGGSVSTLTIQRTQQEDSAVYLCASSTSGGASYNEQFFGPGTRLTVL.

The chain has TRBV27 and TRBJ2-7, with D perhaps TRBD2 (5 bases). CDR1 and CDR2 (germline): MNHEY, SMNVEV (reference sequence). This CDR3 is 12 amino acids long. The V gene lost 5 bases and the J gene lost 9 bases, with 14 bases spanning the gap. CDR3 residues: CASSPLTGRQYF. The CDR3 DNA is TGTGCCAGCAGTCCTCTCACGGGAAGGCAGTACTTC.

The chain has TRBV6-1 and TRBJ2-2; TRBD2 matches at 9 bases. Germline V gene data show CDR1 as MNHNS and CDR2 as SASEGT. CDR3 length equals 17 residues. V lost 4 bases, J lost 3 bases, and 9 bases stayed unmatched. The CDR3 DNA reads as TGTGCCAGCAGTGGCGCGGGAGGGCCATGGCACACCGGGGAGCTGTTTTTT. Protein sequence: CASSGAGGPWHTGELFF.

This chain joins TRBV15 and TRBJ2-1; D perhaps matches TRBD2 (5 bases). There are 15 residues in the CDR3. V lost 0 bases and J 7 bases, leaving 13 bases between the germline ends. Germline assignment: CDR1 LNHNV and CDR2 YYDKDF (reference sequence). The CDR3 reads CATSRDRWTLNEQFF. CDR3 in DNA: TGTGCCACCAGCAGAGATCGTTGGACTTTGAATGAGCAGTTCTTC.

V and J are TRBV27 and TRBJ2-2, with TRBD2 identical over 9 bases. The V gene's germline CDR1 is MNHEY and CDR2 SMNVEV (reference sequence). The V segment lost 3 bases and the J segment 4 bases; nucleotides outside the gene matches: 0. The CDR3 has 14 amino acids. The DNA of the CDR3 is TGTGCCAGCAGTTTTAGCGGGGGCACCGGGGAGCTGTTTTTT. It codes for CASSFSGGTGELFF.

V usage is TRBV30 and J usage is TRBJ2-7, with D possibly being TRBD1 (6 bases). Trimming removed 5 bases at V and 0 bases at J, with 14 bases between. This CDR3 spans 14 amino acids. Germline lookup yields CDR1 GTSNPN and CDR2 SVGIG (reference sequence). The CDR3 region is CAWETGHVSYEQYF. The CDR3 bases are TGTGCCTGGGAGACGGGACACGTCTCCTACGAGCAGTACTTC.

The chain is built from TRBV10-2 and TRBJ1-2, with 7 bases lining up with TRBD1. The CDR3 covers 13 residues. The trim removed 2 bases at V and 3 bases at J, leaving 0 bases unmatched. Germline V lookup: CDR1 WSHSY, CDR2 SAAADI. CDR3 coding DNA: TGCGCCAGCAGTGAGGACAGGGACTATGGCTACACCTTC. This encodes CASSEDRDYGYTF.

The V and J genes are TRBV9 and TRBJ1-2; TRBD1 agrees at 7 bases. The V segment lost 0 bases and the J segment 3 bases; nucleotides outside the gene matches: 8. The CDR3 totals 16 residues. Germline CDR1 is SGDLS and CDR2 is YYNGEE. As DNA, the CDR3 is TGTGCCAGCAGCGTAGAAGAGGGGGCTTTGGACTATGGCTACACCTTC. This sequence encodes CASSVEEGALDYGYTF. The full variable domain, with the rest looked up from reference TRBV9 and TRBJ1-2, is DSGVTQTPKHLITATGQRVTLRCSPRSGDLSVYWYQQSLDQGLQFLIQYYNGEERAKGNILERFSAQQFPDLHSELNLSSLELGDSALYFCASSVEEGALDYGYTFGSGTRLTVV.

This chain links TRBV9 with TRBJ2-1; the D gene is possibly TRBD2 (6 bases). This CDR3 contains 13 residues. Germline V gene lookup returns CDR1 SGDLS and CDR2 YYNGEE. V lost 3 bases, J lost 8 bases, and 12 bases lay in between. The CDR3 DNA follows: TGTGCCAGCAGCGCCCCTAGCGTAGATGAGCAGTTCTTC. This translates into CASSAPSVDEQFF.

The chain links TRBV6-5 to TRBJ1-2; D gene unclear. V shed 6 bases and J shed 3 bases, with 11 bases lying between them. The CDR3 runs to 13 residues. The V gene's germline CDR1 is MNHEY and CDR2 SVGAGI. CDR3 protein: CASRSAADYGYTF. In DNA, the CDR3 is TGTGCCAGCAGATCAGCTGCGGACTATGGCTACACCTTC.

DNA of the CDR3: TGCGCCAGCAGCCAAGCACTAGCGGATTACAATGAGCAGTTCTTC. This gives the protein CASSQALADYNEQFF. The chain recombines TRBV4-3 with TRBJ2-1; 8 nucleotides match TRBD2. Germline V gene sequence: CDR1 LGHNA, CDR2 YSLEER. V trimming: 1 base; J trimming: 4 bases; junction bases outside the gene matches: 3. This CDR3 has 15 residues.

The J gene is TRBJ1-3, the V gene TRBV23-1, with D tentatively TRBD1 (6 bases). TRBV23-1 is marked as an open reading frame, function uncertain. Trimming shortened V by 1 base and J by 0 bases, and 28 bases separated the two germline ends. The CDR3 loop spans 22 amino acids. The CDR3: CASSQLGPPRGFSHFSGNTIYF. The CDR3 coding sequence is TGCGCCAGCAGTCAATTGGGGCCCCCCAGGGGTTTTTCCCATTTCTCTGGAAACACCATATATTTT.

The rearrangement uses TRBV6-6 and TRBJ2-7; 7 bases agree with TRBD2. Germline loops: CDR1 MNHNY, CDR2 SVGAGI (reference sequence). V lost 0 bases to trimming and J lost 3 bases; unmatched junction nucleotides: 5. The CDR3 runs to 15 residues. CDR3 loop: CASSYSAGALYEQYF. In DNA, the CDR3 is TGTGCCAGCAGTTACTCGGCGGGAGCGCTCTACGAGCAGTACTTC.

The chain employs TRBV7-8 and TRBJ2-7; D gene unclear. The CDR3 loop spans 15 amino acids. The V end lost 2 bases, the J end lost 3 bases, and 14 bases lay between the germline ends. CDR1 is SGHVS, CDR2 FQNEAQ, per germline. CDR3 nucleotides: TGTGCCAGCAGCTTAAGAGAAGGAGTAAACTACGAGCAGTACTTC. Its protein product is CASSLREGVNYEQYF.

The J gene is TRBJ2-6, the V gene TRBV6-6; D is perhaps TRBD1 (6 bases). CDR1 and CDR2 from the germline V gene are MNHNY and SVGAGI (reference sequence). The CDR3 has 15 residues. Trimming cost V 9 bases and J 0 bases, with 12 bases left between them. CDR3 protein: CASSGAASGANVLTF. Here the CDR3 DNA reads TGTGCCAGTTCAGGGGCTGCCTCTGGGGCCAACGTCCTGACTTTC.

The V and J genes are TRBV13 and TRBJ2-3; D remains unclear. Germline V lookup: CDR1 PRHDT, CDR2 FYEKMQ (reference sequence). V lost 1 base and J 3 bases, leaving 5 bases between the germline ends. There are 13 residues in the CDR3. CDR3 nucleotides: TGTGCCAGCAGCTTAGCCATTACAGATACGCAGTATTTT. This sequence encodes CASSLAITDTQYF.